This TCR beta chain was retrieved from a study of T-cell reconstitution after alpha-beta-depleted transplantation in children. The study's findings and limits: Reportedly, only several hundred clones from non-depleted graft cells drove alpha-beta T-cell counts at about two months.

This clonotype was recorded at least ten times. What it binds is not known. CDR3 length: 14 residues. The ends were cut back, 1 base at V and 7 bases at J, with 10 bases in the middle. Germline V gene sequence: CDR1 SGHVS, CDR2 FQNEAQ. During its preparation, the TCRbeta library received unique molecular identifiers. TCRdb called the PCR reads again in MiXCR, with one record for every CDR3 protein. The repertoire holds 81,000 or so distinct CDR3 sequences, roughly a sixth seen once, with around a fifth in the top ten. The sample here was PBMCs, mostly from graft donor cells, taken 180 days after TCRalphabeta/CD19-depleted stem cell transplant. J is TRBJ2-2 and V is TRBV7-8, with D tentatively TRBD1 (6 bases). This TCR derives from a male patient aged 2-15 years who had a stem cell transplant for acute lymphoblastic leukemia, so the T cells may come from the graft donor. The CDR3 loop reads CASSLVQGNGELFF. The CDR3 nucleotides are TGTGCCAGCAGCTTAGTACAGGGTAACGGGGAGCTGTTTTTT.